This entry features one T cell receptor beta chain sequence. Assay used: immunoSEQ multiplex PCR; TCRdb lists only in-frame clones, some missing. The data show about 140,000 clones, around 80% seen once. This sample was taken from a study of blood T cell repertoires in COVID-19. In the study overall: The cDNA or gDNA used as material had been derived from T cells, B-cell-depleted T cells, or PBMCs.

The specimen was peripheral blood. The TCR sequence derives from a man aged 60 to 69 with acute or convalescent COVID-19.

The chain's CDR3 is CASSFYRWGGSTDTQYF. Here the CDR3 DNA reads TGTGCCAGCAGTTTTTATAGGTGGGGGGGAAGCACAGATACGCAGTATTTT. The V gene is TRBV27, the J gene TRBJ2-3, with 7 bases lining up with TRBD2. Losses at the gene ends were 3 bases for V and 0 bases for J; bases not matched to a gene: 9. CDR1 is MNHEY and CDR2 is SMNVEV in the germline V gene (reference sequence). There are 17 residues in the CDR3.